The T cell receptor (beta chain) under discussion was sequenced for a study of cytomegalovirus exposure and HLA in healthy donors. The CDR3 spans 12 residues. Germline CDR1 and CDR2: SGHVS and FNYEAQ. Trimming removed 1 base at V and 5 bases at J, with 5 bases between. Study-level findings and limits: Overall, about 160 TCR beta chains were annotated as cytomegalovirus-associated. Some V segments, including TRBV6-2 and TRBV6-3, were excluded as indistinguishable. An apparent linkage of common viral pathogens to several of the most significant clusters emerged in a later analysis.

The PCR ran on 60 Vbeta and 13 Jbeta primers. Clones were sequenced by immunoSEQ multiplex PCR, and TCRdb holds only the in-frame ones, with some missing. The table includes about 130,000 clones, roughly two thirds detected once. With regard to this clone: The antigen remains undetermined.

The TCR originated in a man younger than 40 in good health and CMV-seropositive. The sample consisted of PBMCs. The chain employs TRBV7-6 and TRBJ2-5; no firm D call. CDR3 in DNA: TGTGCCAGCAGCTTAGTTCGTGAGACCCAGTACTTC. This codes for CASSLVRETQYF.